The rows below give T cell receptor beta chains drawn from one sample of a study of cytomegalovirus exposure and HLA in healthy donors. Libraries were prepared by immunoSEQ multiplex PCR; TCRdb keeps only in-frame clonotypes and omits some of them. The sample has about 270,000 clones, around 65% seen once. Sequences were obtained from PBMCs. These receptors originate from a female donor in good health and CMV-seronegative. CDR3s include the opening cysteine and the closing phenylalanine or tryptophan. The D gene is left open where the match is weak. For some rows the clone size is stated as once, few or many, or as a class when expanded; others skip it.

clone size,J gene,V gene,D gene,CDR3 DNA,CDR3 protein
few,TRBJ1-6,TRBV5-1,.,TGCGCCAGCAGCTTGGCGGGTTATAATTCACCCCTCCACTTT,CASSLAGYNSPLHF
.,TRBJ1-5,TRBV5-8,.,TGTGCCAGCAGCTTGGTCCAGGGGAAACAGCCCCAGCATTTT,CASSLVQGKQPQHF
.,TRBJ2-3,TRBV7-2,TRBD2,TGTGCCAGCAGCCATCCGGGACTAGCGGTTAGCACAGATACGCAGTATTTT,CASSHPGLAVSTDTQYF
.,TRBJ2-3,TRBV27,.,TGTGCCAGCAGTTTATCGGCTAGCCCGATATACACAGATACGCAGTATTTT,CASSLSASPIYTDTQYF
few,TRBJ2-5,TRBV12-5,TRBD2,TGTGCTAGTGGCCGCCCACTAGCGCCCCAAGAGACCCAGTACTTC,CASGRPLAPQETQYF
.,TRBJ2-7,TRBV7-9,TRBD1,TGTGCCAGCAGCCAGCCGGGACAGGGGAGCGGTGGGGCCTACGAGCAGTACTTC,CASSQPGQGSGGAYEQYF
.,TRBJ2-3,TRBV5-6,.,TGTGCCAGCAGCTTGGATTCCAGGGCTTCTAGCACAGATACGCAGTATTTT,CASSLDSRASSTDTQYF
few,TRBJ2-7,TRBV4-1,TRBD2,TGCGCCAGCAGCCAACCTAGCGGAAGTTTAGCCTACGAGCAGTACTTC,CASSQPSGSLAYEQYF
.,TRBJ1-4,TRBV10-3,TRBD1,TGTGCCATCAGTCCGGGACAGGGGACTAATGAAAAACTGTTTTTT,CAISPGQGTNEKLFF
.,TRBJ2-7,TRBV7-9,TRBD1,TGTGCCAGCAGCTTTTCCGGGACAGGGTGGAACGAGCAGTACTTC,CASSFSGTGWNEQYF
.,TRBJ2-7,TRBV28,TRBD2,TGTGCCAGCCGACTAGCGGGAGGGTCCTACGAGCAGTACTTC,CASRLAGGSYEQYF
.,TRBJ2-3,TRBV6-4,TRBD2,TGTGCCAGCAGTTCCGGGACTAGTTCTGGTACGCAGTATTTT,CASSSGTSSGTQYF
few,TRBJ2-7,TRBV5-6,TRBD2,TGTGCCAGCAGCTTGGCGGTGGGTCTAGCGGGAGTTGGTGAGCAGTACTTC,CASSLAVGLAGVGEQYF
few,TRBJ1-2,TRBV10-2,TRBD1,TGCGCCAGCAGTGAGGGGGGGGCGACAGGGGATGGCTACACCTTC,CASSEGGATGDGYTF
.,TRBJ1-2,TRBV27,TRBD1,TGTGCCAGCAGTCCCAGATTCACGGCGGACAGGGATTATGGCTACACCTTC,CASSPRFTADRDYGYTF
.,TRBJ2-2,TRBV4-2,.,TGTGCCAGCAGCCAAGACTCCAGTTGGGAGGCCGGCGGGGAGCTGTTTTTT,CASSQDSSWEAGGELFF
.,TRBJ2-1,TRBV10-2,TRBD2,TGCGCCAGCAGTGAGGGGACTAGCGGGAAAAACAATGAGCAGTTCTTC,CASSEGTSGKNNEQFF
.,TRBJ2-3,TRBV6-5,TRBD2,TGTGCCAGCAGTTACTCGGCTAGCGGGAGCACAGATACGCAGTATTTT,CASSYSASGSTDTQYF
.,TRBJ2-2,TRBV12-5,.,TGTGCTAGTGGTTCCTTCCTCGGTGGGGAGCTGTTTTTT,CASGSFLGGELFF
.,TRBJ2-5,TRBV28,TRBD2,TGTGCCAGCAGTCCCCGTTGGGGGGGGGAAGAGACCCAGTACTTC,CASSPRWGGEETQYF
.,TRBJ2-7,TRBV19,TRBD2,TGTGCCAGTAGTATCCGAGCGGGAGGTACCTACGAGCAGTACTTC,CASSIRAGGTYEQYF
.,TRBJ2-3,TRBV7-9,TRBD2,TGTGCCAGCAGCTCCCTGACTAGCGGGAGTGGAACGCAGTATTTT,CASSSLTSGSGTQYF
once,TRBJ1-4,TRBV5-1,.,TGCGCCAGCAGCTGGACTCAGGGAGGAAGCGAAAAACTGTTTTTT,CASSWTQGGSEKLFF
few,TRBJ2-5,TRBV7-2,.,TGTGCCAGCAGCCTCACTAGTTTCCAAGAGACCCAGTACTTC,CASSLTSFQETQYF
.,TRBJ2-1,TRBV4-1,TRBD2,TGCGCCAGCAGCCACGGACTAGCGGGAGCCGGTGAGCAGTTCTTC,CASSHGLAGAGEQFF
.,TRBJ2-2,TRBV7-6,.,TGTGCCAGCAGCTTAGGAGGCCACTTCGGGGAGCTGTTTTTT,CASSLGGHFGELFF
.,TRBJ2-3,TRBV5-1,TRBD2,TGCGCCAGCAGCTGGGTGACTAGCGGAAACACAGATACGCAGTATTTT,CASSWVTSGNTDTQYF
.,TRBJ1-4,TRBV5-1,TRBD1,TGCGCCAGCAGCTCACAGGGGGTATCTAATGAAAAACTGTTTTTT,CASSSQGVSNEKLFF
.,TRBJ1-2,TRBV19,TRBD1,TGTGCCAGCAGTACTCTTCCGGGACAGGGCGGAGGTGGCTACACCTTC,CASSTLPGQGGGGYTF
.,TRBJ1-3,TRBV12-5,.,TGTGCTAGTGGTTCGCGGGGGGCAATATTAACTGGAAACACCATATATTTT,CASGSRGAILTGNTIYF
few,TRBJ1-4,TRBV7-9,TRBD1,TGTGCCAGCAGCTTGGGACAGGGGGCGTTGAATGAAAAACTGTTTTTT,CASSLGQGALNEKLFF
few,TRBJ1-1,TRBV19,TRBD1,TGTGCCAGTGGACGGGGACAGGGACTGACTGAAGCTTTCTTT,CASGRGQGLTEAFF
few,TRBJ2-7,TRBV7-6,.,TGTGCCAGCAGCTTAGTGGGCGGGAACCCCTACGAGCAGTACTTC,CASSLVGGNPYEQYF
once,TRBJ2-1,TRBV27,.,TGTGCCAGCACCCCTAAACGCTCCTACAATGAGCAGTTCTTC,CASTPKRSYNEQFF
.,TRBJ2-3,TRBV10-3,.,TGTGCCATCAGTGAGCCTGGCGGGGACACAGATACGCAGTATTTT,CAISEPGGDTDTQYF
.,TRBJ1-2,TRBV9,.,TGTGCCAGCAGCGTAGGATCGAGAGGATCCAGGGCTGGCTACACCTTC,CASSVGSRGSRAGYTF
.,TRBJ2-1,TRBV14,TRBD2,TGTGCCAGCAGCCAGTCGAGGGGGGGCGGGAGGTTCCGGGACAATGAGCAGTTCTTC,CASSQSRGGGRFRDNEQFF
.,TRBJ2-3,TRBV7-6,TRBD2,TGTGCCAGCAGCGCCGCGGGAGGTACAGATACGCAGTATTTT,CASSAAGGTDTQYF
.,TRBJ1-1,TRBV14,.,TGTGCCAGCAGCCAGTGGACAGTCAGGATGAACACTGAAGCTTTCTTT,CASSQWTVRMNTEAFF
once,TRBJ1-1,TRBV29-1,.,TGCAGCGTTGATCGTGCGGGGATGAACACTGAAGCTTTCTTT,CSVDRAGMNTEAFF